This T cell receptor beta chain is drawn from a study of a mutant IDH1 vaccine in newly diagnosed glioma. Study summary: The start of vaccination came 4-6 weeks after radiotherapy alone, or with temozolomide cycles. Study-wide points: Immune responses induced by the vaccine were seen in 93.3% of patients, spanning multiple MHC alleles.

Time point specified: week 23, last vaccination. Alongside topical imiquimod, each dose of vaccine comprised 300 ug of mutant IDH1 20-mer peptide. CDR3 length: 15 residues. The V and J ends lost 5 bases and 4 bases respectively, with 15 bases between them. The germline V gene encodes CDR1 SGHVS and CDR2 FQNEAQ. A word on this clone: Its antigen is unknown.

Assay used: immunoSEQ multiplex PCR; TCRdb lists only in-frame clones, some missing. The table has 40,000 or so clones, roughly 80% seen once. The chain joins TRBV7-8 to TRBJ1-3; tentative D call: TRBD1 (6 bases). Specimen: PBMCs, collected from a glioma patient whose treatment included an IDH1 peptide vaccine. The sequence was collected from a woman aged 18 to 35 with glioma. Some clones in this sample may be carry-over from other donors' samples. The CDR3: CASSHLAGVGNTIYF. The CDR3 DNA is TGTGCCAGCAGCCACTTAGCAGGGGTCGGAAACACCATATATTTT.